The sequence of this T cell receptor beta chain was determined in a study of OX40 agonist ivuxolimab in advanced cancers. Some background on the complete study: Ivuxolimab was an agonistic, fully human IgG2 monoclonal antibody directed against OX40 (CD134), a costimulatory receptor. Of the roughly 53 patients in dose escalation, about 20 had hepatocellular carcinoma, some 15 had melanoma, 9 had renal cell carcinoma and 9 had head and neck cancer. Three dose-escalation patients achieved partial responses, one with hepatocellular carcinoma and two with cutaneous melanoma. Intravenous ivuxolimab was administered to patients every 2 weeks at six dose levels: 0.01, 0.1, 0.3, 1.5, 3 and 10 mg/kg. The dose-escalation cohort was about 87% male with a mean age of about 58 years, ranging from about 23 to 85. Patients were allowed to have had prior anti-PD-1, anti-PD-L1 or anti-CTLA-4 therapy, and less than 45% of the dose-escalation patients had previously received checkpoint inhibitors. Peripheral TCRbeta sequencing aimed to test whether ivuxolimab altered TCR sequence diversity and caused clonal T-cell expansion. The paper reports the monotherapy dose-escalation portion (N = 52 patients) of the phase I ivuxolimab trial. The paper's findings and limits, for the study overall: After ivuxolimab, more expanded clones were found on average in CD8+ T cells than in CD4+ T cells. At doses from 0.1 to 3.0 mg/kg, clonal expansion was seen in both CD4+ and CD8+ blood T cells between baseline and week 6. In the 0.1-3.0 mg/kg groups, partial responders had among the lowest normalized peripheral clonal expansion, particularly in CD8+ T cells. Low levels of normalized T-cell clonal expansion were also shown by some nonresponding patients. The antigen specificity of the peripheral T cells that underwent clonal expansion was not determined.

About this clone itself: Its antigen is still unknown. No much larger clone exists at a distance of one base, and base qualities are not known.

From a lookup of the germline V gene, CDR1 and CDR2 are SGHDT and YYEEEE. From its cysteine to its phenylalanine, the CDR3 spans 13 amino acids. Just the 39-base CDR3 DNA is kept, in frame starting at base 1. Trimming removed 6 bases from V and 3 bases from J, leaving 9 bases between the germline ends. The trial excluded patients who had a history of autoimmune disease or were on systemic immunosuppression. Peripheral blood for TCR sequencing was drawn from every dose cohort at baseline, at cycle 4 day 1 and at cycle 7 day 1. The samples were taken from a phase I, first-in-human, multicenter, open-label dose-escalation trial of ivuxolimab. The trial enrolled adults with locally advanced or metastatic head and neck squamous cell, hepatocellular, melanoma or renal cell carcinoma. CD4+ and CD8+ T cells were sorted separately from peripheral blood before TCR sequencing. Genomic DNA was extracted from sorted cells for sequencing of the TCRbeta CDR3 region. The immunoSEQ Assay was used to sequence the TCRbeta CDR3 regions. Entries here come from immuneACCESS through TCRdb and include only in-frame sequences with V and J called. Some clones fail to appear in such tables; in the studies checked, an unresolved V gene covers under half of the shortfall, and the cause of the remainder is unknown. The sample contains 90,000 or so clones, 91% of them found a single time. Together, the top ten hold around 2.7% of the sample.

In this chain, TRBV5-6 is recombined with TRBJ2-2, with the D gene not confidently named. The sequenced sample was CD4+ or CD8+ T cells sorted from blood, obtained in a trial of the OX40 agonist ivuxolimab. The sequence derives from an adult with an advanced solid tumor such as melanoma, head and neck, liver or kidney cancer. The DNA reads TGTGCCAGCAATCCGCCAGACACCGGGGAGCTGTTTTTT. Its amino acids are CASNPPDTGELFF.